This T cell receptor (beta chain) was identified during a study of read filtering for tumor transcriptome and immune sequencing. Study-wide points: Correlation between methods rose after single-read clonotypes were removed. Approximately 82% of IR-seq clonotypes had a single read, yet these held roughly 3.8% of reads. The CD138-negative fraction was mixed bone marrow immune cells, not pure T cells.

In this sample, this clonotype turned up many times. No antigen is known for it. CDR3 length: 17 amino acids. V shed 5 bases, J shed 3 bases, and the junction held 14 bases outside the gene matches. Germline-derived CDR1 and CDR2 are SGHVS and FNYEAQ. Molecular barcoded adaptors covering alpha/delta and beta/gamma chains were used on about 0.4 ug RNA. Each CDR3 protein gets one entry after TCRdb re-called the reads with MiXCR. The table has 25,000 to 35,000 distinct CDR3 sequences, 13% to 15% seen once. Sequenced input: a population of CD138-negative cells sorted from bone marrow. The chain couples TRBV7-6 to TRBJ2-7, with 9 bases fitting TRBD2. The origin of this receptor is a donor aged 40 or over with multiple myeloma. This CDR3 is CASSLLPTGTSIYEQYF. Here the CDR3 DNA reads TGTGCCAGCAGCCTCCTACCCACCGGGACTAGCATCTACGAGCAGTACTTC.